This record looks at one T cell receptor beta chain sequence and its context. The table lists this clonotype with many counts. The antigen it binds to is not known. No much larger clone exists at a distance of one base, and base qualities are not known. This record comes from a study of read filtering for tumor transcriptome and immune sequencing (dated by TCRdb to the early 2020s). Regarding the complete study: The cohort consisted of about 17 male and roughly 13 female patients, with a mean age of about 66 years and an age range of about 45 to 90. By revised international staging, roughly eight patients were R-ISS I, 16 were R-ISS II and 6 or 7 were R-ISS III. After DNase treatment, whole-transcriptome libraries were prepared with the TruSeq RNA Access Library Prep Kit. Per sample, about 4 to 11 million TCR-region mapped reads were obtained with IR-seq, compared with only roughly 85 to 1273 with RNA-seq. TCR repertoires obtained by targeted immune repertoire sequencing and by bulk whole-transcriptome sequencing performed on the same bone marrow samples were compared. One main goal was a read-filtering strategy for immune repertoire data, in particular deciding whether clonotypes backed by only one read should be removed. Results and caveats for the whole study, not just this receptor: In IR-seq, 80% to 85% of clonotypes but around 3.5% of total reads were represented by single-read clonotypes, whereas in RNA-seq, 74.6% of clonotypes and about 46% of reads were represented by single-read clonotypes. Compared with RNA-seq, IR-seq captured clonotypes at much greater depth and more reliably, and a smaller IR-seq throughput was enough to identify most of the shared clonotypes. The correlation between IR-seq and RNA-seq shared clonotype proportions rose when single-read clonotypes were removed. The sorted CD138-negative fraction was composed of a mixed bone marrow immune population rather than of purified T cells.

TCR libraries were constructed from roughly 400 ng RNA using the Immunoverse kit, and molecular barcoded adaptors covering alpha/delta and beta/gamma chains were employed. TCR library preparation used the same RNA that went into transcriptome sequencing. Sequencing of TCR libraries was carried out on an Illumina HiSeq 4000 with 2 x 150 cycles. The source study handled its data this way. Using MiXCR, which included quality filtering and error correction, TCR reads were aligned to human V, D, J and C references and then assembled into CDR3 clonotypes. The tcR package in R was used for analysis of clonotype counts and gene usage diversity. For inspection of raw mapping reads, RNA-seq reads were mapped by STAR aligner version 2.5.3a onto GRCh37 of the human genome. IR-seq fastq files were randomly downsampled with Seqtk 1.3 to test the effect of sequencing depth on detected clonotypes. The public reads were run again by TCRdb, first through fastp at Q25 and then through MiXCR, and only productive beta chains were kept. Rows are unified per CDR3 protein, each entry keeping the most common DNA and genes. The V and J calls come from TCRdb's annotation, not from the publication. Recorded for this sample are 94,000 or so distinct CDR3 sequences; over 9% of them occurred a single time. The ten largest clones capture 14% to 15% of the sample.

Each patient had bone marrow sampled at the time of active disease. Ficoll-Hypaque density gradient centrifugation was used to isolate bone marrow mononuclear cells. To remove myeloma plasma cells, the cells were labeled with CD138 magnetic microbeads on a MACS separator, and CD138-negative cells were then collected by negative selection. Purity of the isolated cells was checked by flow cytometry on an Attune NxT using CD138 antibodies. TRIzol reagent was used to extract total RNA, which was then quantified with a NanoDrop spectrophotometer. Paired RNA-seq and IR-seq were performed on the CD138-negative bone marrow sample of each patient. V and J lose 3 bases and 1 base, and a span of 13 bases separates them. Measured from the cysteine to the phenylalanine, the CDR3 is 16 residues long. Only the CDR3 region is kept as DNA, spanning 48 bases read in frame from base 1.

The clonotype originates from a donor aged 40 or older with multiple myeloma. Source material: a population of CD138-negative cells sorted from bone marrow. Reading the label with the study, this specimen's cell subset or site is: bone marrow mononuclear cells depleted of CD138+ plasma/myeloma cells by negative magnetic selection. This chain joins TRBV12-3 or TRBV12-4 to TRBJ2-1, with the D gene not confidently named. CDR3 region: CASSFDEFASYNEQFF. The DNA sequence is given as TGTGCCAGCAGTTTCGATGAGTTCGCGTCCTACAATGAGCAGTTCTTC.